The source of this T cell receptor (beta chain) is a study of patients and donors after allogeneic stem cell transplantation. TCRdb used MiXCR to reprocess the RT-PCR reads, holding one entry per CDR3 protein. The repertoire holds approximately 140,000 distinct CDR3 sequences, with over 30% as singletons. This CDR3 is 13 amino acids long. Trimming cost V 6 bases and J 6 bases, with 14 bases left between them. Germline V gene lookup returns CDR1 SGHTA and CDR2 FQGNSA. This TCR was recovered from a human donor who was either an allogeneic HSCT recipient or a stem cell or donor lymphocyte infusion donor (not recorded which). It is not recorded whose cells these are; they may come from a transplant donor. The chain recombines TRBV7-2 with TRBJ1-1; possibly TRBD1 for D (5 bases). Material: blood, either unsorted or a sorted T cell fraction (not recorded which). The CDR3 spells CASSFTGRAEAFF. The DNA for the CDR3 is TGTGCCAGCAGTTTTACGGGGCGGGCTGAAGCTTTCTTT.